The clone carrying this T cell receptor (beta chain) was counted between two and nine times. Its antigen is currently unknown. The method was immunoSEQ multiplex PCR; TCRdb's version includes in-frame clones alone and lacks a portion of them. The data contain tens of thousands of clones, roughly 75% of them singletons. Trimming at V came to 5 bases and at J to 7 bases, leaving 7 bases not matched to a gene. The germline V gene has CDR1 SGHTA and CDR2 FQGNSA. The CDR3 runs to 13 residues. The data were taken from a study of vaccination effects on CD4 cells after COVID-19. General observations from the study: Marked contraction was observed in infection-induced and vaccine-induced clones late after vaccination. Healthy vaccinees' vaccine-induced clones included only 1 of 255 cross-reacting with common cold coronaviruses.

Before sequencing, viral peptide pools were used by the ViraFEST assay to expand antigen-specific CD4+ T cells. Investigators separated out CD4+ T cells once approximately 10 days of culture had passed. All vaccine recipients tested negative for nucleocapsid antibodies and had never contracted SARS-CoV-2 infection. PBMC cultures contained 1.8 million or so cells per well, 10 IU/ml IL-2 and 10 ug/ml peptides. It was on days 3 and 7 that half the medium was replaced with IL-2 medium. The chain uses TRBV7-2 and TRBJ1-2; TRBD1 aligns across 7 bases. This clonotype was sampled from a human donor who received a COVID-19 vaccine. This sample comprised CD4+ T cells from PBMCs cultured with HCoV-NL63 spike peptides, obtained before COVID-19 vaccination. The DNA for the CDR3 is TGTGCCAGCAGCGAACAGGGGCTAGTTGGCTACACCTTC. It codes for CASSEQGLVGYTF.